This is a list of T cell receptor beta chains from one sample in a study of T-cell reconstitution after alpha-beta-depleted transplantation in children. TCRdb re-derived calls from the PCR reads in MiXCR, one entry per CDR3 protein. The profile covers around 96,000 distinct CDR3 sequences, with 12% appearing a single time and around 13% taken by the ten largest. Material: PBMCs from the stem cell graft donor, obtained from the stem cell graft. The receptor source for this set is a human donor who donated a stem cell graft to a child with inherited bone marrow failure. CDR3s include the opening cysteine and the closing phenylalanine or tryptophan. A D gene is named only where the DNA matches it firmly. The size entry is marked missing in some rows and otherwise reads once, few, many or a size class.

NA,many,TRBJ2-1,TRBV4-1,TGCGCCAGCAGCCAGGCCTTAGACTTCGGCTACAATGAGCAGTTCTTC,CASSQALDFGYNEQFF
NA,many,TRBJ2-6,TRBV7-9,TGTGCCAGCAGCTTAGTTCACAGCTCTGGGGCCAACGTCCTGACTTTC,CASSLVHSSGANVLTF
NA,many,TRBJ1-3,TRBV12-3/TRBV12-4,TGTGCCAGCAGTCTTCGCGGCTCTGGAAACACCATATATTTT,CASSLRGSGNTIYF
NA,NA,TRBJ2-2,TRBV28,TGTGCCAGCGCCGAGGGTACCGGGGAGCTGTTTTTT,CASAEGTGELFF
TRBD1,many,TRBJ2-7,TRBV6-2/TRBV6-3,TGTGCCAGCAGGGAGACAGGGGAGGACGAGCAGTACTTC,CASRETGEDEQYF
NA,many,TRBJ2-7,TRBV9,TGTGCCAGCAGCGTAGGTCCAGGGAGATACGAGCAGTACTTC,CASSVGPGRYEQYF
NA,many,TRBJ2-6,TRBV5-1,TGCGCCAGCAGCTTCTCTCGTTCGGGGGCCAACGTCCTGACTTTC,CASSFSRSGANVLTF
TRBD1,many,TRBJ1-2,TRBV4-3,TGCGCCAGCAGCCAAGAGGGACAGTTTGGCTACACCTTC,CASSQEGQFGYTF
TRBD1,many,TRBJ1-1,TRBV7-2,TGTGCCAGCAGCGCCCCCGGGACAGCATTCACTGAAGCTTTCTTT,CASSAPGTAFTEAFF
NA,NA,TRBJ1-2,TRBV2,TGTGCCAGCAGTTCGGACGGGAACTATGGCTACACCTTC,CASSSDGNYGYTF
TRBD1,many,TRBJ1-2,TRBV10-3,TGTGCCATCAGTGAGCGGGACAGGGGTGGCTACACCTTC,CAISERDRGGYTF